The 21 T cell receptor beta chains given below trace back to one sample, sequenced in a study of blood T cell repertoires in COVID-19. Sequencing used immunoSEQ multiplex PCR; TCRdb keeps in-frame clones, though not all of them. The sample records 130,000 to 150,000 clones, approximately 86% being singletons. Sequenced: peripheral blood. Receptors originate from a man in his 70s with acute or convalescent COVID-19.

The chain uses TRBV30 and TRBJ1-2, with 10 bases identical to TRBD1. Germline V gives CDR1 GTSNPN, CDR2 SVGIG (reference sequence). The CDR3 has 14 amino acids. The ends lost 0 bases at V and 7 bases at J; junction bases unmatched: 5. CDR3 sequence reads: CAWSVPGTGVGYTF. The CDR3 region has the DNA TGTGCCTGGAGTGTGCCCGGGACAGGGGTTGGCTACACCTTC.

The chain employs TRBV18 and TRBJ2-3; D is perhaps TRBD1 (5 bases). The CDR3 consists of 12 residues. CDR1 is KGHSH, CDR2 LQKENI, per germline. Trimming shortened V by 4 bases and J by 4 bases, and 6 bases separated the two germline ends. In DNA form, the CDR3 reads TGTGCCAGCTCACTACAGGCAGATACGCAGTATTTT. It yields the protein CASSLQADTQYF.

The genes are TRBV6-5 and TRBJ2-2, with D tentatively TRBD2 (5 bases). Germline-derived CDR1 and CDR2 are MNHEY and SVGAGI. The CDR3 runs 14 residues. Trimming left V 10 bases short and J 0 bases short, with 12 bases between. The CDR3 region has the DNA TGTGCCACCCAACCGAGGGCGAACACCGGGGAGCTGTTTTTT. Protein sequence: CATQPRANTGELFF.

J is TRBJ2-3 and V is TRBV24-1; TRBD2 aligns across 9 bases. The CDR3 has 19 amino acids. Germline V gene sequence: CDR1 KGHDR, CDR2 SFDVKD. With 3 bases clipped from V and 0 bases from J, the junction kept 12 bases outside the gene matches. The CDR3 DNA reads TGTGCCACCAGTGATGCGACTAGCGGAAAAAAACTTAGCACAGATACGCAGTATTTT. Translation: CATSDATSGKKLSTDTQYF.

V and J are TRBV3-1 (or the pseudogene TRBV3-2) and TRBJ1-2, with D possibly matching TRBD1 (6 bases). V gave up 2 bases and J gave up 2 bases, with 9 bases separating them. The CDR3 spans 14 residues. Germline values: CDR1 LGHDT, CDR2 YNNKEL (reference sequence). CDR3 sequence (DNA): TGTGCCAGCAGCCAATCGGACAGAAACTATGGCTACACCTTC. The encoded protein is CASSQSDRNYGYTF.

The rearrangement joins TRBV2 to TRBJ2-7; 10 bases are a match to TRBD1. Germline V gene sequence: CDR1 SNHLY, CDR2 FYNNEI. This CDR3 is built from 13 residues. V was pared by 4 bases and J by 4 bases, with 1 base of the junction left unmatched. CDR3 sequence: CASSGTGGYEQYF. The CDR3 DNA follows: TGTGCCAGCAGTGGGACAGGGGGGTACGAGCAGTACTTC.

The chain employs TRBV7-2 and TRBJ2-1; 9 positions match TRBD2. The V segment lost 1 base and the J segment 9 bases; nucleotides outside the gene matches: 7. The germline V gene encodes CDR1 SGHTA and CDR2 FQGNSA. The CDR3 spans 15 residues. CDR3 in amino acids: CASSLVAGEEIEQFF. Here the CDR3 DNA reads TGTGCCAGCAGCTTAGTAGCGGGAGAGGAGATTGAGCAGTTCTTC.

This chain joins TRBV6-5 and TRBJ1-2; the match to TRBD1 covers 7 bases. V was pared by 5 bases and J by 3 bases, with 9 bases of the junction left unmatched. Per the germline V gene, CDR1 is MNHEY and CDR2 is SVGAGI. The CDR3 has 15 amino acids. The chain's CDR3 is CASSKRDSSHYGYTF. In DNA, the CDR3 is TGTGCCAGCAGTAAACGGGACAGCTCTCACTATGGCTACACCTTC.

V is TRBV5-1 and J is TRBJ2-2; a weak D match, TRBD2 (6 bases). The germline V gene encodes CDR1 SGHRS and CDR2 YFSETQ. CDR3 length equals 15 residues. V was clipped by 0 bases and J by 5 bases, with 11 bases between them. The CDR3 protein is CASSLAGGETGELFF. CDR3 in DNA: TGCGCCAGCAGCTTGGCCGGGGGAGAAACCGGGGAGCTGTTTTTT.

This clone occurred once. The chain combines TRBV24-1 with TRBJ2-1; 7 nucleotides line up with TRBD2. V lost 9 bases to trimming and J lost 3 bases; unmatched junction nucleotides: 13. The V gene's germline CDR1 is KGHDR and CDR2 SFDVKD. The CDR3 is made up of 16 amino acids. As DNA, the CDR3 is TGTGCCACCTCAACTCCTGGGCCGGGGGGCTACAATGAGCAGTTCTTC. It codes for CATSTPGPGGYNEQFF.

The chain employs TRBV3-1 (or the pseudogene TRBV3-2) and TRBJ1-1, with D perhaps matching TRBD1 (5 bases). This CDR3 region has 15 residues. Trimming stripped 1 base from V and 0 bases from J, with 9 bases between. Germline V gives CDR1 LGHDT, CDR2 YNNKEL (reference sequence). The CDR3: CASSQGGGMNTEAFF. Here the CDR3 DNA reads TGTGCCAGCAGCCAAGGGGGCGGTATGAACACTGAAGCTTTCTTT.

CDR3 nucleotides: TGCACCAGCAGCCAACAGAACCAAGAGACCCAGTACTTC. Amino acids: CTSSQQNQETQYF. The chain employs TRBV1 and TRBJ2-5; TRBD1 was called by the table and not checked on the DNA. TRBV1 is shown as a pseudogene. The CDR3 contains 13 residues.

This CDR3 is CASSLLLGAYEQYF. In DNA form, the CDR3 reads TGTGCCAGCAGTTTATTGCTGGGGGCTTACGAGCAGTACTTC. The chain joins TRBV27 to TRBJ2-7; D possibly corresponds to TRBD1 (6 bases). This CDR3 region has 14 residues. CDR1 is MNHEY and CDR2 is SMNVEV in the germline V gene (reference sequence). With 1 base removed from V and 4 bases from J, the gap between germline ends came to 11 bases.

This sequence joins TRBV3-1 (or the pseudogene TRBV3-2) and TRBJ2-7; 13 nucleotides match TRBD2. Germline V gene lookup returns CDR1 LGHDT and CDR2 YNNKEL (reference sequence). Trimming removed 4 bases from V and 7 bases from J; junction bases left unmatched: 10. The CDR3 runs to 16 residues. DNA for the CDR3: TGTGCCAGCAGCCGAACTACTAGCGGGGGGGCTAAAGAGCAGTACTTC. Translation: CASSRTTSGGAKEQYF.

The chain links TRBV5-1 to TRBJ2-5, with no clear D. CDR3 size: 11 residues. Deletions cut 5 bases from V and 2 bases from J, with 4 bases between. CDR1 and CDR2 (germline): SGHRS, YFSETQ. The CDR3 spells CASSSQETQYF. CDR3 sequence (DNA): TGCGCCAGCAGTTCACAAGAGACCCAGTACTTC.

The gene calls are TRBV18 and TRBJ1-1, with 9 bases identical to TRBD1. J gave up 7 bases and V 6 bases, and 15 bases lay outside the gene matches. This CDR3 contains 16 residues. The germline V gene encodes CDR1 KGHSH and CDR2 LQKENI. The CDR3 here is CASSLPGQGLKDEAFF. CDR3 nucleotide sequence: TGTGCCAGCTCTCTTCCGGGACAGGGACTGAAAGATGAAGCTTTCTTT.

The chain employs TRBV5-6 and TRBJ1-6; TRBD1 is a possible D gene (5 bases). The CDR3 has 15 residues. Germline lookup yields CDR1 SGHDT and CDR2 YYEEEE. V lost 0 bases and J lost 7, with 11 bases in between. The DNA for the CDR3 is TGTGCCAGCAGCTTGGATGCAGGGCGGAATTCACCCCTCCACTTT. Encoded protein: CASSLDAGRNSPLHF.

The V and J genes are TRBV19 and TRBJ1-5; D not certain. The V gene's germline CDR1 is LNHDA and CDR2 SQIVND (reference sequence). The CDR3 covers 12 residues. Trimming removed 9 bases from V and 6 bases from J, with 12 bases in between. The CDR3 DNA is TGTGCCAGCATTAAGCCCCCTCAGCCCCAGCATTTT. This translates into CASIKPPQPQHF.

The gene calls are TRBV11-3 and TRBJ2-1, with a weak D call TRBD1 (6 bases). Per the germline V gene, CDR1 is SGHNT and CDR2 is YENEEA. This CDR3 comprises 16 residues. V was pared by 5 bases and J by 0 bases, with 14 bases between. CDR3 nucleotides: TGTGCCAGCAGCCCAACCGACAGGAGCTCCTACAATGAGCAGTTCTTC. Translating gives CASSPTDRSSYNEQFF.

This chain connects TRBV7-2 to TRBJ2-1, with 15 nucleotides matching TRBD2. This CDR3 has 17 residues. Germline V gene data show CDR1 as SGHTA and CDR2 as FQGNSA. Unmatched junction bases numbered 8, after V lost 5 bases and J lost 6 bases. The CDR3 coding sequence is TGTGCCAGCAGCCGCGGACTAGCGGGAGGGGGTGCCAATGAGCAGTTCTTC. It encodes CASSRGLAGGGANEQFF.

In DNA form, the CDR3 reads TGCAGCGTTGAGGTCAGGGCCTCCTACGAGCAGTACTTC. This gives the protein CSVEVRASYEQYF. The chain couples TRBV29-1 to TRBJ2-7, with D tentatively TRBD1 (5 bases). The length of the CDR3 is 13 residues. V gave up 3 bases and J gave up 0 bases, with 9 bases separating them. CDR1 and CDR2 (germline): SQVTM, ANQGSEA.